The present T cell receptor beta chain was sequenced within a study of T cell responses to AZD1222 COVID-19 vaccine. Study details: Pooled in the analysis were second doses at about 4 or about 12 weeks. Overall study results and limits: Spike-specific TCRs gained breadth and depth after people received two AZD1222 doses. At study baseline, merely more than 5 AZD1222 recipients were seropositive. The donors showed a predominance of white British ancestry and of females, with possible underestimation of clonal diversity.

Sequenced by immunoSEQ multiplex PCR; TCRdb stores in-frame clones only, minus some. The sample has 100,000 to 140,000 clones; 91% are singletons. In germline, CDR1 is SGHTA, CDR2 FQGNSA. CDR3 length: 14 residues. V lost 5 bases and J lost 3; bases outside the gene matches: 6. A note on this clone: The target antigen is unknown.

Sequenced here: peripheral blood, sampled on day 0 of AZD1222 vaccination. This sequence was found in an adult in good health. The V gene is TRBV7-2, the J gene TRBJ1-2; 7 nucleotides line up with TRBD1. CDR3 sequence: CASSHRQGDYGYTF. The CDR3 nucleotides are TGTGCCAGCAGCCACCGACAGGGAGACTATGGCTACACCTTC.